This T cell receptor beta chain was recorded in a study of T cell responses to AZD1222 COVID-19 vaccine (dated by TCRdb to the early 2020s). At the level of the whole study: AZD1222 recipients given second doses at about 4 weeks or at about 12 weeks were pooled, since spike-specific TCR depth and breadth were not found to differ between the two schedules. A total of 230 to 250 trial participants underwent TCR sequencing, of whom 207 had received two doses of AZD1222 and roughly 26 had received two doses of the MenACWY control vaccine. Trial participants were enrolled by age into 18-55, 56-69 and 70-plus year subgroups, with roughly 160, 29 and 62 TCR-sequenced participants respectively. Study-wide conclusions, independent of this receptor: Vaccine-associated CD4 TCRs spanned the whole spike protein, with dominant responses in regions 160-218 and 743-854. Conclusions about previously exposed vaccinees were limited because only five to seven AZD1222 recipients were SARS-CoV-2 seropositive at baseline. Participants were mostly white British and included more females than males, and it was suggested by the authors that clonal diversity may have been underestimated. Epitopes outside the regions mutated in the B.1.351 and B.1.1.7 variants were reportedly recognized by nearly half of the unique spike-specific TCRs. Spike-specific TCR breadth and depth rose significantly after two AZD1222 doses compared with day 0 and with MenACWY recipients. The 56-69-year group was small, and its depth increase did not reach significance, likely because of low power. Because no day 14 peak-response samples were available, the repertoires could be characterized only after the peak T cell response.

The sample's time point label, decoded: baseline before first vaccination. The vaccinee samples were drawn from two UK trials, COV001 and COV002, one of which was a single-blind randomized controlled phase 2/3 trial testing AZD1222 (ChAdOx1 nCoV-19) in healthy adults. For TCRbeta chain sequencing, PBMC samples from trial participants were taken at day 0 and at day 28 after the second dose. Notes on this clone: Its antigen is unknown. The input lacks base qualities; no much larger clone sits a single base away.

The CDR3 regions of human TCRbeta chains were analyzed by immunosequencing. In the paper's pipeline: Repertoire TCRs were checked for matches against a reference library of SARS-CoV-2-specific TCRs that had been generated using the MIRA antigen-specificity platform. Breadth was defined as the fraction of unique TCRs that were SARS-CoV-2-associated, and depth was defined as the fraction of total T cells that were SARS-CoV-2-associated. Each spike-specific TCR was assigned to its reactive spike region and to a CD4 or CD8 class using the MIRA data. Log10-transformed breadth and depth values were compared by one-way ANOVA with Sidak's multiple comparisons tests. The table was pulled from immuneACCESS by TCRdb, which kept in-frame rearrangements only. Such tables lose some clones; where checked, under half of the loss comes from unresolved V genes, and the rest has no known cause. The V and J calls and clone size come from that table; D and trimming were worked out from the DNA. This sample is represented by 99,000 or so clones; 82% of them were singletons. The ten largest clones take up 4.5% to 6% of the sample.

After removal of 1 base from V and 2 bases from J, the junction retains 4 bases not matched to a gene. Via the germline V gene, CDR1 is SGHTA and CDR2 FQGNSA. The CDR3 measures 15 amino acids from cysteine to phenylalanine. Only the CDR3 portion is preserved as DNA: 45 bases, with reading frame beginning at the first base. This specimen consisted of peripheral blood, obtained on day 0 of AZD1222 vaccination. The chain was built from TRBV7-2 and TRBJ2-7, and 8 junction bases match TRBD1. This clonotype was sampled from an adult in good health. The CDR3 reads as follows: CASSLGRGRAYEQYF. The base sequence is TGTGCCAGCAGCTTAGGCAGGGGGCGAGCCTACGAGCAGTACTTC.